This entry lists 14 T cell receptor beta chains sequenced from one sample in a study of glioma-infiltrating T cells. The iRepertoire nested amplicon-rescue multiplex PCR amplified TCR alpha and beta CDR3s from RNA. In TCRdb, the multiplex PCR reads were re-called with MiXCR into one record per CDR3 protein. Of tens of thousands of distinct CDR3 sequences in the sample, 20% to 25% were seen once. Sequencing was performed on glioma tissue, nonneoplastic brain tissue, or PBMCs (not recorded which). The receptors derive from a human donor with low-grade glioma or glioblastoma, undergoing nonglioma brain surgery, or in good health (not recorded which).

This chain joins TRBV29-1 and TRBJ1-2; possibly TRBD1 for D (5 bases). The CDR3 contains 12 residues. The germline gives CDR1 SQVTM, CDR2 ANQGSEA. V shed 2 bases and J shed 7 bases, with 11 bases lying between them. The DNA for the CDR3 is TGCAGCGTTGAAAGTCAGGGAGGTGGCTACACCTTC. This encodes CSVESQGGGYTF.

CDR3 nucleotide sequence: TGTGCCAGCTTACACGGGAGGGTCTACGAGCAGTACTTC. As protein: CASLHGRVYEQYF. The chain carries TRBV18 and TRBJ2-7; 8 bases agree with TRBD2. The CDR3 covers 13 residues. The germline V gene encodes CDR1 KGHSH and CDR2 LQKENI. Germline trimming cut 7 bases from V and 3 bases from J; bases unmatched to any gene: 5.

The sample holds a few counts of this clonotype. The chain joins TRBV3-1 to TRBJ2-2; 11 nucleotides agree with TRBD2. V lost 6 bases to trimming and J lost 1 base; unmatched junction nucleotides: 4. Germline V gene lookup returns CDR1 LGHDT and CDR2 YNNKEL (reference sequence). This CDR3 has 16 amino acids. The DNA for the CDR3 is TGTGCCAGCAGTCCCGGGACTAGCGGGAACACCGGGGAGCTGTTTTTT. Translated, it gives CASSPGTSGNTGELFF.

As regards this clonotype: At one end the junction does not follow the germline gene, possibly because of a read error. The chain couples TRBV20-1 to TRBJ2-3; 7 bases are a match to TRBD2. Germline V gene lookup returns CDR1 DFQATT and CDR2 SNEGSKA (reference sequence). The CDR3 totals 14 residues. The CDR3 protein is CSARKAGETGTQYF. DNA of the CDR3: TGCAGTGCTAGAAAGGCGGGGGAAACAGGTACGCAGTATTTT.

A word on this clonotype: A much larger clone is a single base away; this may be a read error. Because the CDR3 is missing its conserved closing phenylalanine or tryptophan, this is likely a read error. V usage is TRBV5-1 and J usage is TRBJ1-3; D gene uncertain. There are 12 residues in the CDR3. V was shortened by 8 bases and J by 4 bases, with 10 bases between the two germline ends. Looked up from germline, CDR1 is SGHRS and CDR2 is YFSETQ. The CDR3 loop reads CASRGGGNTIYL. DNA of the CDR3: TGCGCCAGTCGTGGAGGAGGAAACACCATATATCTT.

Ten or more counts support this clonotype. V gene TRBV7-8 combines with J gene TRBJ2-1, with D maybe TRBD2 (6 bases). CDR3 length equals 12 residues. V dropped 3 bases and J dropped 10 bases, with 10 bases sitting between them. Germline-derived CDR1 and CDR2 are SGHVS and FQNEAQ. The chain's CDR3 is CASSFPLAEQFF. CDR3 nucleotide sequence: TGTGCCAGCAGCTTCCCCCTAGCGGAGCAGTTCTTC.

Details on this clonotype: One end of the junction does not line up with germline, which may come from a read error. This chain links TRBV7-2 with TRBJ1-5; D ambiguous. Germline lookup yields CDR1 SGHTA and CDR2 FQGNSA. CDR3 length: 15 residues. CDR3 bases: TGTGCCCGCAGCTTAGGCGGCAGCCCCAATCAGCCCCAGCATTTT. This encodes CARSLGGSPNQPQHF.

This clonotype was recorded at least ten times. The chain recombines TRBV19 with TRBJ1-2, with D possibly TRBD1 on 5 matching bases. The V gene lost 8 bases and the J gene lost 6 bases, with 16 bases spanning the gap. Germline-derived CDR1 and CDR2 are LNHDA and SQIVND (reference sequence). This CDR3 is built from 13 residues. DNA of the CDR3: TGTGCCAGTTCTACAGGAACGTCTAATGGCTACACCTTC. As protein: CASSTGTSNGYTF.

This clonotype was picked up many times. The chain carries TRBV18 and TRBJ2-5; D possibly corresponds to TRBD1 (5 bases). Germline assignment: CDR1 KGHSH and CDR2 LQKENI. The CDR3 is 14 amino acids. Deletions cut 3 bases from V and 4 bases from J, with 12 bases between. Here the CDR3 DNA reads TGTGCCAGCTCACCTGGGGCAGGGCCAGAGACCCAGTACTTC. Protein: CASSPGAGPETQYF. Filled out from reference TRBV18 and TRBJ2-5, the complete variable domain reads NAGVMQNPRHLVRRRGQEARLRCSPMKGHSHVYWYRQLPEEGLKFMVYLQKENIIDESGMPKERFSAEFPKEGPSILRIQQVVRGDSAAYFCASSPGAGPETQYFGPGTRLLVL.

Worth noting for this clonotype: It may be a read error: a sequence one base away is much more abundant. The V gene is TRBV11-2, the J gene TRBJ2-5, with D tentatively TRBD2 (6 bases). Germline V gene sequence: CDR1 SGHAT, CDR2 FQNNGV. Trimming shortened V by 5 bases and J by 2 bases, and 15 bases separated the two germline ends. The CDR3 totals 15 residues. The CDR3 nucleotides read TGTGCCAGCAGCGCCTGGGGGGACGATCAAGAGACCCAGTACTTC. Its protein is CASSAWGDDQETQYF.

The chain combines TRBV28 with TRBJ2-3, with D unclear. V was cut by 5 bases and J by 2 bases, with 14 bases left in between. Germline CDR1 reads MDHEN; CDR2 reads SYDVKM. This CDR3 is 15 amino acids long. CDR3 region: CASSLVAGVTDTQYF. The CDR3 region has the DNA TGTGCCAGCAGTCTTGTAGCCGGCGTCACAGATACGCAGTATTTT. Complete variable domain (other parts from reference TRBV28 and TRBJ2-3): DVKVTQSSRYLVKRTGEKVFLECVQDMDHENMFWYRQDPGLGLRLIYFSYDVKMKEKGDIPEGYSVSREKKERFSLILESASTNQTSMYLCASSLVAGVTDTQYFGPGTRLTVL.

The sample holds many counts of this clonotype. The chain has TRBV6-1 and TRBJ1-5; 11 bases are shared with TRBD1. In germline, CDR1 is MNHNS, CDR2 SASEGT. The CDR3 consists of 16 residues. After removal of 6 bases from V and 1 base from J, the junction contained 5 bases not matched to a gene. The CDR3 region has the DNA TGTGCCAGCAGACAGGACAGGGGGCTCAGCAATCAGCCCCAGCATTTT. This sequence encodes CASRQDRGLSNQPQHF.

This clonotype was counted many times. V usage is TRBV25-1 and J usage is TRBJ1-4; perhaps TRBD1 as D (5 bases). V was clipped by 4 bases and J by 7 bases, with 22 bases between them. Germline V gene data show CDR1 as MGHDK and CDR2 as SYGVNS. CDR3 size: 17 residues. CDR3 region: CASSAGPTEARLEKLFF. CDR3 in DNA: TGTGCCAGCAGTGCGGGACCGACGGAAGCGAGACTTGAAAAACTGTTTTTT.

The rearrangement uses TRBV12-3 or TRBV12-4 and TRBJ1-5, with D perhaps TRBD1 (6 bases). Trimming removed 8 bases from V and 6 bases from J, with 17 bases in between. The CDR3 has 14 amino acids. The CDR3 here is CASAYLSDSQPQHF. The CDR3 DNA reads TGTGCCAGCGCCTATCTTTCGGACAGTCAGCCCCAGCATTTT.